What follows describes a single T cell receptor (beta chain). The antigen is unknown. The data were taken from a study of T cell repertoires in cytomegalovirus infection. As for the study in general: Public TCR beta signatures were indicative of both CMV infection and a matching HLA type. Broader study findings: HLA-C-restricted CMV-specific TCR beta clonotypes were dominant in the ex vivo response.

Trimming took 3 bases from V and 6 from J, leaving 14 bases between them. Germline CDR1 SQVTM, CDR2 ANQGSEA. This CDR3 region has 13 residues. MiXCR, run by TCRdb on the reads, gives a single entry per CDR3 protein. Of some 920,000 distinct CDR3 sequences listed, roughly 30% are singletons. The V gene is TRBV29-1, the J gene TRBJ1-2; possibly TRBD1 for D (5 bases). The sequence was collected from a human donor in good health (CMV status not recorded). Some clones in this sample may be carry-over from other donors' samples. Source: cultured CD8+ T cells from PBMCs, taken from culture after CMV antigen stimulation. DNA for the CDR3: TGCAGCGTTGATTCCGGGGCGATAGATGGCTACACCTTC. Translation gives CSVDSGAIDGYTF.